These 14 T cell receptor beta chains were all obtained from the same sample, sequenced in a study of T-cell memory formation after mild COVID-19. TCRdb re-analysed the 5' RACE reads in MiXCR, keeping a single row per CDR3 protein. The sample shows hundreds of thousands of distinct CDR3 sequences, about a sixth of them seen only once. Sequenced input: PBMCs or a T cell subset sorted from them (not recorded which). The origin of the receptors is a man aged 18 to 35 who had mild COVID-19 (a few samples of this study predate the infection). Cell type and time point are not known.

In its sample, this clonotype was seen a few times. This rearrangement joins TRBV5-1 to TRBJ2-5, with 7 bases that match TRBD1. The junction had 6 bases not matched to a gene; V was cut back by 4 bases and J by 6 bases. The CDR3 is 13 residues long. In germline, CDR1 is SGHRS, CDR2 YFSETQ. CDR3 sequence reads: CASSLTGSQTQYF. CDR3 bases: TGCGCCAGCAGCCTGACAGGGTCACAGACCCAGTACTTC.

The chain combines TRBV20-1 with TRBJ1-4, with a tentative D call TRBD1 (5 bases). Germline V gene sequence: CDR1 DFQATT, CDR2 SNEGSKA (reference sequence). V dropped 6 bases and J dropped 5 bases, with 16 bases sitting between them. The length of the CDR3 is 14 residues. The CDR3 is CSASLGPLNEKLFF. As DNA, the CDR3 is TGCAGTGCCAGCCTGGGACCCTTGAATGAAAAACTGTTTTTT.

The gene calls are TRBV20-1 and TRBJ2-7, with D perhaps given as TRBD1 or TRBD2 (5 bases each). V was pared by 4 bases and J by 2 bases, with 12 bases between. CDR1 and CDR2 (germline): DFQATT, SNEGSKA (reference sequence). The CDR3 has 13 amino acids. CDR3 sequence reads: CSANLPGPYEQYV. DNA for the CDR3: TGCAGTGCTAATCTACCGGGGCCCTACGAGCAGTACGTC.

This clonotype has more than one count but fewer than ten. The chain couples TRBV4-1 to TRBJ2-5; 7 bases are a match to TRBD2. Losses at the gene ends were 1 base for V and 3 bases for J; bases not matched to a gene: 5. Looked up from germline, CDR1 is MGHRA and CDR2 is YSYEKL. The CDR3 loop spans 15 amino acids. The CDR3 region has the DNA TGCGCCAGCAGCCAAGTGTCCAGCGGGGAAGAGACCCAGTACTTC. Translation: CASSQVSSGEETQYF.

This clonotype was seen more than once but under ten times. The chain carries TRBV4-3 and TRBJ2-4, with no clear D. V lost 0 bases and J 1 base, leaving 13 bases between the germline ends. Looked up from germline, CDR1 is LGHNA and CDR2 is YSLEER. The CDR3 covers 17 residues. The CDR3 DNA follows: TGCGCCAGCAGCCAAGATATTGGGGTAGGGGCCAAAAACATTCAGTACTTC. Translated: CASSQDIGVGAKNIQYF.

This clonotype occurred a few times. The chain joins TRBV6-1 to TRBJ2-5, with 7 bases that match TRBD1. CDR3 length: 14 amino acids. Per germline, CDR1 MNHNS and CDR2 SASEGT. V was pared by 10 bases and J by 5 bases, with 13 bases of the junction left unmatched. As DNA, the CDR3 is TGTGCCATCGCCTGGACAGGTCGACCTGAGACCCAGTACTTC. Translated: CAIAWTGRPETQYF.

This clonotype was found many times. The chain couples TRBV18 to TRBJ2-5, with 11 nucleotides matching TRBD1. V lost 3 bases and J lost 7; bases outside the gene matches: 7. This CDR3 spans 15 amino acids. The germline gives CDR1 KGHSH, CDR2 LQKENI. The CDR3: CASSPDRGPHGTQYF. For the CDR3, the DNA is TGTGCCAGCTCACCGGACAGGGGGCCGCATGGGACCCAGTACTTC. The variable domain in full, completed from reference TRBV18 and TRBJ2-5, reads NAGVMQNPRHLVRRRGQEARLRCSPMKGHSHVYWYRQLPEEGLKFMVYLQKENIIDESGMPKERFSAEFPKEGPSILRIQQVVRGDSAAYFCASSPDRGPHGTQYFGPGTRLLVL.

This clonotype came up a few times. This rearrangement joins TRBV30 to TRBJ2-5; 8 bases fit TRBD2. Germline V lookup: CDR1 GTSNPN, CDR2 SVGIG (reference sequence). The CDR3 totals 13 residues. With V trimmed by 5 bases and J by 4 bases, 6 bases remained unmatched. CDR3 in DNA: TGTGCCTGGGGTGCTAGCGGGCGAGAGACCCAGTACTTC. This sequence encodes CAWGASGRETQYF.

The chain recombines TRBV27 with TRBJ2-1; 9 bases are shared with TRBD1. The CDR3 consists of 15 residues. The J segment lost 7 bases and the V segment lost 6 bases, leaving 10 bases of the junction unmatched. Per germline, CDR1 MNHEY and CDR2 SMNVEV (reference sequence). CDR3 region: CASSPGTGIANEQFF. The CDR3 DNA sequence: TGTGCCAGCAGCCCAGGGACAGGGATTGCGAATGAGCAGTTCTTC.

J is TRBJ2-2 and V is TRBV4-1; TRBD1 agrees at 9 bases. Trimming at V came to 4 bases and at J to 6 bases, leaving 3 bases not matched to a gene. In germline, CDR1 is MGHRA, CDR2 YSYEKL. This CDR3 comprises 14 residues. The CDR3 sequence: CASSPGQGSGELFF. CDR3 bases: TGCGCCAGCAGCCCGGGACAGGGCTCCGGGGAGCTGTTTTTT.

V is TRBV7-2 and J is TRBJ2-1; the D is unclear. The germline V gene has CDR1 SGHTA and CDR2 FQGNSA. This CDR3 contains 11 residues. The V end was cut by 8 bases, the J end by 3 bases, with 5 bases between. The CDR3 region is CASWSYNEQFF. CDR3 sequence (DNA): TGTGCCAGCTGGAGCTACAATGAGCAGTTCTTC. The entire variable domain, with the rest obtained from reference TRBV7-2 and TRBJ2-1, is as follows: GAGVSQSPSNKVTEKGKDVELRCDPISGHTALYWYRQSLGQGLEFLIYFQGNSAPDKSGLPSDRFSAERTGGSVSTLTIQRTQQEDSAVYLCASWSYNEQFFGPGTRLTVL.

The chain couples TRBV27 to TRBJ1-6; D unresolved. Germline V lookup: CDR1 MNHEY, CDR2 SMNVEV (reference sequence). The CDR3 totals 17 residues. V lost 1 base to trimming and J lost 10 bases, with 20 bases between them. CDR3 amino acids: CASSLLQSVLRRSPLHF. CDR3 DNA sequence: TGTGCCAGCAGTTTATTACAGTCTGTATTGCGGAGGTCACCCCTCCACTTT.

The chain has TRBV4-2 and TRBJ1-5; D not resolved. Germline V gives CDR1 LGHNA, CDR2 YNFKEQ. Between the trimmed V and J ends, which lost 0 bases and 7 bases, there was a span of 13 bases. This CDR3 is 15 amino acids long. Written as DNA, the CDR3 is TGTGCCAGCAGCCAAGATCATAGGGAAGGCCAGCCCCAGCATTTT. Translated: CASSQDHREGQPQHF.

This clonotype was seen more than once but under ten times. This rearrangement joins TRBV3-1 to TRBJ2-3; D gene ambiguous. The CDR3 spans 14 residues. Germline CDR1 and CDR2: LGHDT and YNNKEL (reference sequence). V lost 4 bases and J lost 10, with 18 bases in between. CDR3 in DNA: TGTGCCAGCAGCCTCCGGGCCCCAGAAAGAGCGCAGTATTTT. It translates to CASSLRAPERAQYF.